This T cell receptor beta chain stems from a study of human T cells and chemical hapten exposure. Individual cDNA molecules in this library carried unique molecular identifiers. TCRdb called the RACE reads again in MiXCR, with one record for every CDR3 protein. The table shows around 120,000 distinct CDR3 sequences, with roughly 15% occurring only once. A remark on this clonotype: What it recognizes is unknown.

The time point is: patch test 1, 2 weeks after DPC sensitization. Stated treatment: therapeutic diphenylcyclopropenone sensitization with weekly scalp DPC. Researchers extracted total RNA from unfractionated whole blood. Study conclusions and caveats: Patch test score was positively correlated with the counts of TCRs that had expanded at PT1.

The germline gives CDR1 LGHNA, CDR2 YSLEER. V lost 5 bases, J lost 0 bases, and 8 bases stayed unmatched. This CDR3 is built from 18 residues. The genes are TRBV4-3 and TRBJ2-2; 11 bases are a match to TRBD2. The receptor's source is a man aged 18 to 30 with alopecia areata. Some clones in this sample may be carry-over from other donors' samples. The starting material was whole blood, obtained in connection with sensitization to the hapten diphenylcyclopropenone (DPC). CDR3 DNA: TGCGCCAGCAGCTACGGGACTAGCGGATTCGCGAACACCGGGGAGCTGTTTTTT. The encoded protein is CASSYGTSGFANTGELFF.